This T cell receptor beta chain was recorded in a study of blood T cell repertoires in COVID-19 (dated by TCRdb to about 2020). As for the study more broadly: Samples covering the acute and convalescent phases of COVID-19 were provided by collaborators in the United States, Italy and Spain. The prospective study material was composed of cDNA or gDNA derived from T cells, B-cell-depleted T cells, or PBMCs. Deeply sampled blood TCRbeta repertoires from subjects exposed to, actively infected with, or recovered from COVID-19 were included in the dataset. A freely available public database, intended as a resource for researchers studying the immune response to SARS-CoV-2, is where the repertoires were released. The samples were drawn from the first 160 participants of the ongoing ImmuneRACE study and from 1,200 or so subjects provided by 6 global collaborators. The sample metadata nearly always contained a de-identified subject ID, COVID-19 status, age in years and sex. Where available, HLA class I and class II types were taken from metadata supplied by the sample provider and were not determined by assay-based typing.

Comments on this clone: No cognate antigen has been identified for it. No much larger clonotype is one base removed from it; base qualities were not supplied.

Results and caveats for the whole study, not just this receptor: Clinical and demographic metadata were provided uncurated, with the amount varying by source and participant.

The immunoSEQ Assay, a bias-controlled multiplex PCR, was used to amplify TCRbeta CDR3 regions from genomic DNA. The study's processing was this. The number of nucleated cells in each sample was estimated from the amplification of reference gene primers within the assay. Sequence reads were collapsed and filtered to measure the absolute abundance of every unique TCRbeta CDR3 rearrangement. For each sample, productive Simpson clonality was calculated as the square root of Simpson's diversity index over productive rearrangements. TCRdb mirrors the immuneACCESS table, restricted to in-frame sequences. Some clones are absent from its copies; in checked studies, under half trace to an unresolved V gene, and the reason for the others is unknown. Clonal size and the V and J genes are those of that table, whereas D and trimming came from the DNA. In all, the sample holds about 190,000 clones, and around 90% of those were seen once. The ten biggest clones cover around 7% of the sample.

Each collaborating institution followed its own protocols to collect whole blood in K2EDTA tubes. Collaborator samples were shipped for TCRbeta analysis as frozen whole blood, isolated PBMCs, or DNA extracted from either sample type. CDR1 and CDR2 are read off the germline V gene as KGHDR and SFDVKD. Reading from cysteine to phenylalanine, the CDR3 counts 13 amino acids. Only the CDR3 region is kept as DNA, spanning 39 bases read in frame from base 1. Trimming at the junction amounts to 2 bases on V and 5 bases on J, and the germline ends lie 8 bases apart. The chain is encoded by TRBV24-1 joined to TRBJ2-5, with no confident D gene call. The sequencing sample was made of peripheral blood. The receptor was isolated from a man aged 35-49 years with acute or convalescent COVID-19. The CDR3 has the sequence CATSDSYLETQYF. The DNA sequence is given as TGTGCCACCAGTGATTCCTACCTGGAGACCCAGTACTTC.